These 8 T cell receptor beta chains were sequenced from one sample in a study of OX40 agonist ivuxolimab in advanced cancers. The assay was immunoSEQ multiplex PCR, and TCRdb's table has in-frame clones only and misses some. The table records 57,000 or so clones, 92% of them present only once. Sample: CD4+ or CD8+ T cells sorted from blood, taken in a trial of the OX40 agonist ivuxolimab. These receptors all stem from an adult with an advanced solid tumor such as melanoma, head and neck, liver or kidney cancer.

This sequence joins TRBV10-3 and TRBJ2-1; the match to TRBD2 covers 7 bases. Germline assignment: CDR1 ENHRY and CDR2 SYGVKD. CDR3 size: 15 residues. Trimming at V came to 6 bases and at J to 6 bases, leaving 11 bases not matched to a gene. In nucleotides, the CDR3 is TGTGCCATCAGCGCCAAGGGCGGGAGACTCAATGAGCAGTTCTTC. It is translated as CAISAKGGRLNEQFF.

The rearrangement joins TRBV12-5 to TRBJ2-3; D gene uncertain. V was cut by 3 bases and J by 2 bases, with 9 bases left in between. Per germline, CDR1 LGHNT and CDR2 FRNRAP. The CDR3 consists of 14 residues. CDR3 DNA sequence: TGTGCTAGTGGTTTTAGACTTTCCACAGATACGCAGTATTTT. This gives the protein CASGFRLSTDTQYF. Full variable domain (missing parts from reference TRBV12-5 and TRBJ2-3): DARVTQTPRHKVTEMGQEVTMRCQPILGHNTVFWYRQTMMQGLELLAYFRNRAPLDDSGMPKDRFSAEMPDATLATLKIQPSEPRDSAVYFCASGFRLSTDTQYFGPGTRLTVL.

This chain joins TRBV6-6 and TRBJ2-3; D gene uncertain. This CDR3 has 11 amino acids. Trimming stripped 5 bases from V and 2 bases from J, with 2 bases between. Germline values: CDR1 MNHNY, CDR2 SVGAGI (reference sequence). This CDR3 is CASSTTDTQYF. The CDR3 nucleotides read TGTGCCAGCAGTACCACAGATACGCAGTATTTT.

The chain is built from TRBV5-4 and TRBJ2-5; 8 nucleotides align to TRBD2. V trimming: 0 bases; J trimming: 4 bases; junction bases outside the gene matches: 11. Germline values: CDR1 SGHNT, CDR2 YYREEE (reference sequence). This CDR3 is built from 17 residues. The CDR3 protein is CASSLAGSGGGGETQYF. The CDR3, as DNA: TGTGCCAGCAGCTTGGCCGGGTCGGGAGGGGGGGGAGAGACCCAGTACTTC.

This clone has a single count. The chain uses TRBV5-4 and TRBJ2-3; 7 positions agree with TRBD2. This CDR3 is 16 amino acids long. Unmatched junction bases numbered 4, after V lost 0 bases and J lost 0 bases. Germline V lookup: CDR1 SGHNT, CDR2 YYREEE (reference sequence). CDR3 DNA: TGTGCCAGCAGCTTGGGGGCTAGCGGTAGCACAGATACGCAGTATTTT. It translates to CASSLGASGSTDTQYF.

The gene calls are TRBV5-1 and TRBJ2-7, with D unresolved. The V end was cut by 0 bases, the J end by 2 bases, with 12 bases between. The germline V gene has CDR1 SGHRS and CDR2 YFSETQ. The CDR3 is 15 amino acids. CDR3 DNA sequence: TGCGCCAGCAGCTTGGTGTCTTTTGGGCCCTACGAGCAGTACTTC. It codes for CASSLVSFGPYEQYF.

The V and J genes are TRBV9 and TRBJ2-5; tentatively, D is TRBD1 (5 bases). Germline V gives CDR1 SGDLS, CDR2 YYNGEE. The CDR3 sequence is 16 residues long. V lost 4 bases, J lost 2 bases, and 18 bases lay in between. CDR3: CASSPGTGPFQETQYF. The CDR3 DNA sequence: TGTGCCAGCAGCCCTGGAACAGGCCCCTTTCAAGAGACCCAGTACTTC. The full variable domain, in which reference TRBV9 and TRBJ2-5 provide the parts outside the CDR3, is DSGVTQTPKHLITATGQRVTLRCSPRSGDLSVYWYQQSLDQGLQFLIQYYNGEERAKGNILERFSAQQFPDLHSELNLSSLELGDSALYFCASSPGTGPFQETQYFGPGTRLLVL.

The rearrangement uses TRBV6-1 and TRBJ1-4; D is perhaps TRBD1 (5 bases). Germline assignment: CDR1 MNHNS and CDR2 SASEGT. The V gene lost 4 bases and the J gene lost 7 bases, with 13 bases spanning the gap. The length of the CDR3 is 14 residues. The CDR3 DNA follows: TGTGCCAGCAGTGTCGGCAGGGATACTGAAAAACTGTTTTTT. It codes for CASSVGRDTEKLFF.